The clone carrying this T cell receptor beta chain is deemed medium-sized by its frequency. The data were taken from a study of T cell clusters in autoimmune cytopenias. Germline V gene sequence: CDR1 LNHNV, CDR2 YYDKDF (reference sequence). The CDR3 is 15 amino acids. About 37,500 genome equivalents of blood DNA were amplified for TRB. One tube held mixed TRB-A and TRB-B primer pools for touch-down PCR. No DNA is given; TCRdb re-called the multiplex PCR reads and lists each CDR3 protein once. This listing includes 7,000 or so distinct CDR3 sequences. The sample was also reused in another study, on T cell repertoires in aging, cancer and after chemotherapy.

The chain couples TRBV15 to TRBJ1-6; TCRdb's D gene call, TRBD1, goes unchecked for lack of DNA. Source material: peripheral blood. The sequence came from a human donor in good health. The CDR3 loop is CATSRLQGRYSPLHF. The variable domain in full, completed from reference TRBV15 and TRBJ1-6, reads DAMVIQNPRYQVTQFGKPVTLSCSQTLNHNVMYWYQQKSSQAPKLLFHYYDKDFNNEADTPDNFQSRRPNTSFCFLDIRSPGLGDTAMYLCATSRLQGRYSPLHFGNGTRLTVT.